A selection of T cell receptor beta chains follows, all from one sample in a study of radiation and T cells in renal cell carcinoma. Only in-frame clones appear in the TCRdb table, and some are missing; sequencing was by immunoSEQ multiplex PCR. The repertoire consists of tens of thousands of clones, with 80% occurring once and the leading ten covering under 30%. Specimen: blood, collected from a patient whose treatment included radiotherapy and nephrectomy. The receptors shown here come from a woman in her 70s with renal cell carcinoma. CDR3s include the opening cysteine and the closing phenylalanine or tryptophan. A D gene is named only where the DNA matches it firmly. Only some rows state a clone size, as once, few, many or a class for expanded clones.

TRBV7-2	TRBJ1-1	-	once	13	CASSLSRNTEAFF	TGTGCCAGCAGCTTATCCCGGAACACTGAAGCTTTCTTT
TRBV5-6	TRBJ2-7	-	-	15	CASRPAADLTYEQYF	TGTGCCAGCAGGCCGGCGGCAGACCTGACCTACGAGCAGTACTTC
TRBV5-4	TRBJ2-7	TRBD2	-	15	CASSPDSGRVYEQYF	TGTGCCAGCAGCCCAGATAGCGGGAGAGTCTACGAGCAGTACTTC
TRBV6-1	TRBJ2-3	-	medium-sized	14	CASRDPGSTDTQYF	TGTGCCTCCAGAGACCCGGGTTCCACAGATACGCAGTATTTT
TRBV19	TRBJ2-3	-	-	14	CASSMRPGTDTQYF	TGTGCCAGTAGTATGAGGCCGGGCACAGATACGCAGTATTTT
TRBV9	TRBJ1-3	TRBD1	-	16	CASSVDSGGTGNTIYF	TGTGCCAGCAGCGTAGATTCAGGGGGAACTGGAAACACCATATATTTT
TRBV9	TRBJ2-5	TRBD2	once	15	CASSSRLALGETQYF	TGTGCCAGCAGCTCCCGACTAGCTCTAGGGGAGACCCAGTACTTC
TRBV10-3	TRBJ2-7	-	-	15	CAISESSQRSYEQYF	TGTGCCATCAGTGAGTCGAGTCAGAGATCCTACGAGCAGTACTTC
TRBV18	TRBJ2-7	-	-	14	CASSPILEGGEQYF	TGTGCCAGCTCACCAATCTTGGAGGGGGGCGAGCAGTACTTC
TRBV5-1	TRBJ2-3	TRBD1	-	15	CASSAGTADTDTQYF	TGCGCCAGCAGCGCCGGGACAGCCGACACAGATACGCAGTATTTT
TRBV9	TRBJ2-3	-	once	16	CASSPTTRPNTDTQYF	TGTGCCAGCAGCCCCACGACCCGGCCCAACACAGATACGCAGTATTTT
TRBV28	TRBJ1-5	-	-	18	CASSSTPRGGFLNQPQHF	TGTGCCAGCAGCTCTACGCCCCGGGGGGGGTTCCTCAATCAGCCCCAGCATTTT
TRBV4-1	TRBJ1-2	TRBD1	-	16	CASSQLPTGGAYGYTF	TGCGCCAGCAGCCAACTTCCGACAGGGGGCGCCTATGGCTACACCTTC
TRBV4-1	TRBJ2-5	-	few	18	CASSQKSSLLGGPETQYF	TGCGCCAGCAGCCAGAAGTCCTCGCTTTTGGGGGGGCCGGAGACCCAGTACTTC
TRBV30	TRBJ2-7	-	-	12	CAWTVSSYEQYF	TGTGCCTGGACCGTCAGCTCGTACGAGCAGTACTTC
TRBV30	TRBJ1-5	TRBD1	-	14	CAWSTGTVNQPQHF	TGTGCCTGGAGCACCGGGACAGTCAATCAGCCCCAGCATTTT
TRBV5-5	TRBJ2-3	-	-	15	CASSGDFTTTDTQYF	TGTGCCAGCAGCGGGGACTTCACCACGACAGATACGCAGTATTTT
TRBV5-4	TRBJ2-2	TRBD2	-	16	CASSLARLAGSGELFF	TGTGCCAGCAGCTTGGCCCGTCTAGCGGGGTCCGGGGAGCTGTTTTTT
TRBV6-5	TRBJ1-5	-	-	13	CASKEGAHQPQHF	TGTGCCAGCAAGGAAGGGGCCCATCAGCCCCAGCATTTT
TRBV5-1	TRBJ2-2	TRBD2	-	16	CASSLGLAGDTGELFF	TGCGCCAGCAGCTTGGGGTTAGCGGGAGATACCGGGGAGCTGTTTTTT
TRBV4-3	TRBJ2-2	TRBD2	-	16	CASSQGGAGATGELFF	TGCGCCAGCAGCCAAGGTGGCGCGGGAGCCACCGGGGAGCTGTTTTTT
TRBV7-6	TRBJ1-2	-	once	15	CASSLGGQGRDGYTF	TGTGCCAGCAGCTTAGGCGGGCAGGGCAGGGATGGCTACACCTTC
TRBV29-1	TRBJ2-5	-	-	13	CSVGDRNQETQYF	TGCAGCGTCGGGGACCGAAACCAAGAGACCCAGTACTTC
TRBV2	TRBJ2-1	-	-	15	CASQGGGVSANEQFF	TGTGCCAGTCAGGGAGGCGGGGTCTCGGCAAATGAGCAGTTCTTC
TRBV5-1	TRBJ1-1	-	few	14	CASSRVGGNTEAFF	TGCGCCAGCAGCCGGGTCGGGGGGAACACTGAAGCTTTCTTT
TRBV5-1	TRBJ2-1	TRBD2	once	16	CASSAGLAGVGNEQFF	TGCGCCAGCAGCGCGGGACTAGCGGGAGTTGGCAATGAGCAGTTCTTC
TRBV7-8	TRBJ2-1	TRBD1	-	16	CASSKGQGAFYNEQFF	TGTGCCAGCAGCAAGGGACAGGGGGCGTTCTACAATGAGCAGTTCTTC
TRBV6-1	TRBJ1-5	-	-	13	CASSRQENQPQHF	TGTGCCAGCAGTCGACAGGAGAATCAGCCCCAGCATTTT
TRBV7-8	TRBJ2-3	TRBD1	-	12	CATAQGTDTQYF	TGTGCCACCGCACAGGGGACAGATACGCAGTATTTT
TRBV5-1	TRBJ1-2	TRBD1	once	13	CASSEQGAYGYTF	TGCGCCAGCAGCGAACAGGGGGCTTACGGCTACACCTTC
TRBV2	TRBJ1-1	-	-	13	CASKEGEYTEAFF	TGTGCCAGCAAGGAAGGAGAGTACACTGAAGCTTTCTTT
TRBV5-5	TRBJ1-6	-	-	15	CASSLGASYNSPLHF	TGTGCCAGCAGCTTGGGGGCCTCCTATAATTCACCCCTCCACTTT
TRBV19	TRBJ2-6	-	-	14	CASQRSSGANVLTF	TGTGCCAGTCAGCGGAGCTCTGGGGCCAACGTCCTGACTTTC
TRBV6-5	TRBJ2-4	-	-	13	CASSLGAGNIQYF	TGTGCCAGCAGCTTGGGGGCGGGAAACATTCAGTACTTC
TRBV7-9	TRBJ1-2	-	once	12	CASGYWVEGYTF	TGTGCCAGCGGGTACTGGGTCGAGGGCTACACCTTC
TRBV5-1	TRBJ2-7	TRBD1	-	13	CASTRDSSYEQYF	TGCGCCAGCACCCGGGACAGCTCCTACGAGCAGTACTTC
TRBV18	TRBJ2-5	-	-	12	CASSPNQETQYF	TGTGCCAGCTCACCGAACCAAGAGACCCAGTACTTC
TRBV9	TRBJ2-6	TRBD2	-	17	CASSAGTSSSGANVLTF	TGTGCCAGCAGCGCGGGGACTAGCTCCTCTGGGGCCAACGTCCTGACTTTC
TRBV18	TRBJ2-1	-	-	14	CASSPLYRGDEQFF	TGTGCCAGCTCGCCCCTCTACCGGGGCGATGAGCAGTTCTTC
TRBV9	TRBJ1-1	-	many	15	CASSLMDQGSTEAFF	TGTGCCAGCAGCCTTATGGATCAGGGGAGTACTGAAGCTTTCTTT
TRBV10-2	TRBJ2-7	-	-	13	CASSAASSYEQYF	TGCGCCAGCAGTGCGGCCAGCTCCTACGAGCAGTACTTC
TRBV25-1	TRBJ1-5	-	-	14	CASSEPGAAQPQHF	TGTGCCAGCAGTGAACCGGGGGCCGCTCAGCCCCAGCATTTT
TRBV5-1	TRBJ1-2	-	-	13	CASSLEAGEGYTF	TGCGCCAGCAGCTTGGAGGCAGGGGAGGGCTACACCTTC
TRBV7-9	TRBJ2-4	-	-	14	CASSFSGAKNIQYF	TGTGCCAGCAGCTTCTCGGGAGCCAAAAACATTCAGTACTTC
TRBV19	TRBJ1-1	-	-	13	CASSRSEYTEAFF	TGTGCCAGTAGTAGATCTGAATACACTGAAGCTTTCTTT